Each of the 19 T cell receptor beta chains below was sequenced from the same sample in a study of STAT3 mutations in large granular lymphocyte leukemia. Overall study results and limits: In T-cell large granular lymphocyte leukemia, about half of patients showed multiple immunodominant subclonotypes.

Here immunoSEQ multiplex PCR was the method, and the copy in TCRdb shows in-frame clones only, minus some. The data hold some 28,000 clones, with about 83% observed a single time. No antigens are known for them. The sample comprised peripheral blood mononuclear cells. The receptors stem from a woman aged 45 to 65 with T-cell large granular lymphocyte leukemia. Some clones in this sample may be carry-over from other donors' samples.

The J gene is TRBJ1-2, the V gene TRBV5-1; D possibly corresponds to TRBD1 (5 bases). Per the germline V gene, CDR1 is SGHRS and CDR2 is YFSETQ. The CDR3 consists of 18 residues. The germline V and J ends were trimmed by 1 base and 0 bases, with 19 bases remaining between them. The CDR3 sequence is CASSLLGTVPLANYGYTF. The CDR3 region has the DNA TGCGCCAGCAGCTTGCTCGGGACGGTCCCTTTAGCTAACTATGGCTACACCTTC.

The chain couples TRBV7-2 to TRBJ1-5; unclear D gene. V lost 3 bases and J 0 bases, leaving 9 bases between the germline ends. This CDR3 has 15 residues. Germline V gene lookup returns CDR1 SGHTA and CDR2 FQGNSA. CDR3 residues: CASSLESYSNQPQHF. The CDR3 region has the DNA TGTGCCAGCAGCTTGGAGTCTTATAGCAATCAGCCCCAGCATTTT. Full variable domain (outside the CDR3, taken from reference TRBV7-2 and TRBJ1-5): GAGVSQSPSNKVTEKGKDVELRCDPISGHTALYWYRQSLGQGLEFLIYFQGNSAPDKSGLPSDRFSAERTGGSVSTLTIQRTQQEDSAVYLCASSLESYSNQPQHFGDGTRLSIL.

V and J are TRBV28 and TRBJ2-7; possibly TRBD1 for D (6 bases). The CDR3 is 16 residues long. Deletions cut 5 bases from V and 0 bases from J, with 17 bases between. Germline loops: CDR1 MDHEN, CDR2 SYDVKM. The CDR3: CASSVTGRHSSYEQYF. CDR3 nucleotide sequence: TGTGCCAGCAGTGTGACAGGAAGGCATAGCTCCTACGAGCAGTACTTC.

This clone was detected only a few times. The V call is TRBV19, the J call TRBJ1-5; D unclear. The germline CDR1 and CDR2 sequences are LNHDA and SQIVND (reference sequence). V was trimmed by 6 bases and J by 1 base, leaving 7 bases between them. The CDR3 extends over 13 amino acids. The CDR3 DNA sequence: TGTGCCAGTAGGGGCCGGAGCAATCAGCCCCAGCATTTT. It yields the protein CASRGRSNQPQHF.

Turning to this clone: Other DNA variants within this sample encode the same CDR3. The chain couples TRBV30 to TRBJ2-7; D remains ambiguous. The CDR3 sequence is 11 residues long. Looked up from germline, CDR1 is GTSNPN and CDR2 is SVGIG (reference sequence). Trimming took 0 bases from V and 4 from J, leaving 4 bases between them. The CDR3 loop is CAWSVGYEQYF. For the CDR3, the DNA is TGTGCCTGGAGTGTGGGTTACGAGCAGTACTTC. The complete variable domain, with remaining parts taken from reference TRBV30 and TRBJ2-7, reads SQTIHQWPATLVQPVGSPLSLECTVEGTSNPNLYWYRQAAGRGLQLLFYSVGIGQISSEVPQNLSASRPQDRQFILSSKKLLLSDSGFYLCAWSVGYEQYFGPGTRLTVT.

Only one count was recorded for this clone. The V gene is TRBV29-1, the J gene TRBJ2-2; weak D call: TRBD2 (7 bases). V was shortened by 5 bases and J by 1 base, with 11 bases between the two germline ends. The CDR3 length is 14 residues. The germline gives CDR1 SQVTM, CDR2 ANQGSEA. The CDR3 spells CSVLGGRNTGELFF. In DNA, the CDR3 is TGCAGCGTTCTGGGGGGGCGGAACACCGGGGAGCTGTTTTTT.

A few counts support this clone. The gene calls are TRBV7-2 and TRBJ2-7; 8 nucleotides line up with TRBD2. V dropped 5 bases and J dropped 3; count of bases not matched to a gene: 9. Germline CDR1 reads SGHTA; CDR2 reads FQGNSA. CDR3 length: 15 residues. The CDR3, as DNA: TGTGCCAGCAGCCGTATAGCGGGGAGAAACTACGAGCAGTACTTC. Its protein is CASSRIAGRNYEQYF.

The CDR3, as DNA: TGTGCCAGTAGTGGAGGGACTAGCGGGAGTCTTTCCTACGAGCAGTACTTC. Translation gives CASSGGTSGSLSYEQYF. The chain recombines TRBV19 with TRBJ2-7; TRBD2 aligns across 14 bases. This CDR3 contains 17 residues. CDR1 is LNHDA and CDR2 is SQIVND in the germline V gene (reference sequence). The V and J ends lost 5 bases and 1 base, in that order; junction bases with no gene match: 7.

This chain connects TRBV5-1 to TRBJ1-1; D unclear. The CDR3 is 13 residues long. Trimming stripped 1 base from V and 1 base from J, with 5 bases between. Germline V lookup: CDR1 SGHRS, CDR2 YFSETQ. CDR3 in amino acids: CASSLWGNTEAFF. The CDR3, as DNA: TGCGCCAGCAGCTTGTGGGGGAACACTGAAGCTTTCTTT.

V usage is TRBV6-5 and J usage is TRBJ2-7; D is undetermined. The CDR3 is 15 amino acids. Germline-derived CDR1 and CDR2 are MNHEY and SVGAGI. V lost 7 bases and J 3 bases, leaving 19 bases between the germline ends. The CDR3 DNA reads TGTGCCAGCACTCCTGGGCGTGGGTCTCTCTACGAGCAGTACTTC. Amino acid sequence: CASTPGRGSLYEQYF.

V usage is TRBV20-1 and J usage is TRBJ2-1, with unresolved D. The CDR3 consists of 11 residues. V was shortened by 6 bases and J by 4 bases, with 7 bases between the two germline ends. Germline CDR1 and CDR2: DFQATT and SNEGSKA (reference sequence). For the CDR3, the DNA is TGCAGTGCGGGCGGTTACAATGAGCAGTTCTTC. It yields the protein CSAGGYNEQFF.

The V gene is TRBV28, the J gene TRBJ2-6; D is unresolved. Germline lookup yields CDR1 MDHEN and CDR2 SYDVKM. The CDR3 contains 13 residues. V gave up 5 bases and J gave up 0 bases, with 2 bases separating them. DNA of the CDR3: TGTGCCAGCAGTGACTCTGGGGCCAACGTCCTGACTTTC. This codes for CASSDSGANVLTF.

The J gene is TRBJ1-1, the V gene TRBV5-6; 8 nucleotides line up with TRBD1. After removal of 0 bases from V and 11 bases from J, the junction contained 9 bases not matched to a gene. Germline V gene lookup returns CDR1 SGHDT and CDR2 YYEEEE. This CDR3 comprises 14 residues. Here the CDR3 reads CASSLVSTGGYAFF. CDR3 bases: TGTGCCAGCAGCTTGGTGTCTACAGGGGGTTACGCTTTCTTT.

The chain joins TRBV29-1 to TRBJ1-2; possibly TRBD1 for D (6 bases). This CDR3 has 10 amino acids. Germline V gives CDR1 SQVTM, CDR2 ANQGSEA. The CDR3 spells CGTTDYGYTF. CDR3 coding DNA: TGCGGGACAACGGACTATGGCTACACCTTC.

V is TRBV27 and J is TRBJ2-7; 8 bases match TRBD1. The V gene end was trimmed by 6 bases and the J gene end by 3 bases; junction bases not matched to a gene: 4. The CDR3 runs to 13 residues. Germline values: CDR1 MNHEY, CDR2 SMNVEV (reference sequence). The CDR3 here is CASRRTGNYEQYF. CDR3 bases: TGTGCCAGCAGGCGGACAGGGAACTACGAGCAGTACTTC.

The chain combines TRBV6-5 with TRBJ1-1; TRBD1 might be the D (6 bases). Germline values: CDR1 MNHEY, CDR2 SVGAGI. Trimming shortened V by 2 bases and J by 5 bases, and 15 bases separated the two germline ends. The CDR3 length is 15 residues. In DNA form, the CDR3 reads TGTGCCAGCAGTTACGGGTACAGGGTTCAGACTGAAGCTTTCTTT. Protein sequence: CASSYGYRVQTEAFF.

This clone occurred a few times. The rearrangement uses TRBV10-3 and TRBJ2-1; D might be TRBD1 (5 bases). Germline CDR1 and CDR2: ENHRY and SYGVKD. Trimming took off 2 bases at V and 7 bases at J, with 12 bases between the two ends. The CDR3 loop spans 14 amino acids. The CDR3 sequence is CAISEGAVVNEQFF. DNA for the CDR3: TGTGCCATCAGTGAGGGGGCTGTCGTTAATGAGCAGTTCTTC.

The V gene is TRBV7-8, the J gene TRBJ2-1; possibly TRBD1 for D (7 bases). The CDR3 consists of 15 residues. Germline V gives CDR1 SGHVS, CDR2 FQNEAQ. With 5 bases removed from V and 5 bases from J, the gap between germline ends came to 16 bases. The CDR3 sequence is CASSLLRGENNEQFF. The CDR3 DNA reads as TGTGCCAGCAGCCTACTCAGGGGGGAAAACAATGAGCAGTTCTTC.

The rearrangement joins TRBV9 to TRBJ2-6, with 9 bases identical to TRBD1. The junction had 4 bases not matched to a gene; V was cut back by 4 bases and J by 5 bases. From germline, CDR1 is SGDLS and CDR2 YYNGEE. This CDR3 has 15 residues. CDR3 DNA sequence: TGTGCCAGCAGCCCAACAGGGGGCTGGGCCAACGTCCTGACTTTC. Translation gives CASSPTGGWANVLTF.